This paragraph covers one TCR beta chain sequence. CDR3 length: 13 amino acids. From germline, CDR1 is SQVTM and CDR2 ANQGSEA. The V end was cut by 6 bases, the J end by 2 bases, with 10 bases between. The source of the sample is a study of CD8 T cells in Susac syndrome. While CD8+ and CD4+ T cells were isolated negatively, TEMRA cells were enriched by FACS. cDNA came from 0.5 to 1 ug RNA primed by random hexamers. Amplification of TCR beta CDR3 by immunoSEQ multiplex PCR spanned 54 Vbeta and 13 Jbeta. TCRdb recomputed calls from the immunoSEQ multiplex PCR reads with MiXCR, one row per CDR3 protein. The table records 200,000 to 250,000 distinct CDR3 sequences, 95% of them present only once.

Sequenced input: CD4+ T cells from PBMCs. This clonotype was obtained from a human donor with multiple sclerosis. This chain uses TRBV29-1 with TRBJ2-2; D is perhaps TRBD2 (6 bases). This CDR3 is CSVVAVNTGELFF. CDR3 sequence (DNA): TGCAGCGTGGTAGCGGTAAACACCGGGGAGCTGTTTTTT.